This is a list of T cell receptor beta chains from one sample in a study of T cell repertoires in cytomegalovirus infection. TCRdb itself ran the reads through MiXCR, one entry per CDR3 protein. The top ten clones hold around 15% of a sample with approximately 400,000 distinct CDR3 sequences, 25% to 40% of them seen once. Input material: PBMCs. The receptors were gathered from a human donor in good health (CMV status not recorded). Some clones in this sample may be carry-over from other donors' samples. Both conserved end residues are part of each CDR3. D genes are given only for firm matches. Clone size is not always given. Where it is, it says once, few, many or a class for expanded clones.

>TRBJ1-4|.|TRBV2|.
CASSADRKLNEKLFF
TGTGCCAGCAGCGCCGACAGGAAACTTAATGAAAAACTGTTTTTT
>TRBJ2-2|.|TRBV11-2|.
CASSSVRTGELSF
TGTGCCAGCAGCTCAGTCCGCACCGGGGAGCTGTCTTTT
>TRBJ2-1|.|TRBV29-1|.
CSVDSPRYNEQFF
TGCAGCGTGGACAGTCCCCGGTACAATGAGCAGTTCTTC
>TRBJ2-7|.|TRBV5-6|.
CASSTGRLYEQYF
TGTGCCAGCAGCACGGGACGGCTATACGAGCAGTACTTC
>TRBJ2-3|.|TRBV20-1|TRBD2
CSAPERGGPDTQYF
TGCAGTGCTCCAGAGCGGGGGGGCCCAGATACGCAGTATTTT
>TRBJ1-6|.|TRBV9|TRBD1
CASNLGTANSPLHF
TGTGCCAGCAACCTCGGGACAGCGAATTCACCCCTCCACTTT
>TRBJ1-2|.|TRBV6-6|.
CASSYSRFQNLGYTF
TGTGCCAGCAGTTACTCGAGATTTCAGAACCTTGGCTACACCTTC
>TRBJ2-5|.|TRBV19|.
CASSVAGLTETQYF
TGTGCCAGTAGTGTCGCCGGACTAACGGAGACCCAGTACTTC
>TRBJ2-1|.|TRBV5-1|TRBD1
CASSLAGTANEQFF
TGCGCCAGCAGCTTGGCCGGGACAGCCAATGAGCAGTTCTTC
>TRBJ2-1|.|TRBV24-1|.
CATSDSPNRRTGNEQFF
TGTGCCACCAGTGATTCACCCAACAGACGAACAGGGAATGAGCAGTTCTTC
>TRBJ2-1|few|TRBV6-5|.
CASSYRGDEQFF
TGTGCCAGCAGTTACCGAGGGGATGAGCAGTTCTTC
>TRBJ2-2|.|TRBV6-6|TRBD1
CAIPGQGEYTGELFF
TGTGCCATTCCGGGACAGGGGGAGTACACCGGGGAGCTGTTTTTT
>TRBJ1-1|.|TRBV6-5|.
CASRMDSLNTEAFF
TGTGCCAGCAGGATGGACAGCTTGAACACTGAAGCTTTCTTT
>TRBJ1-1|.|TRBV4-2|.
CASSQERAGTEAFF
TGTGCCAGCAGCCAAGAAAGGGCCGGCACTGAAGCTTTCTTT
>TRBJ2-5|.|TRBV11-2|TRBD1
CASSLGTGQRETQYF
TGTGCCAGCAGCTTGGGGACAGGGCAACGAGAGACCCAGTACTTC
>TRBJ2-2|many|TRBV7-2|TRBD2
CASRDLAGGPPGELFF
TGTGCCAGCAGGGATTTAGCGGGGGGCCCGCCCGGGGAGCTGTTTTTT
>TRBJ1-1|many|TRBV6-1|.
CASSGGGFMNTEAFF
TGTGCCAGCAGCGGCGGCGGATTCATGAACACTGAAGCTTTCTTT
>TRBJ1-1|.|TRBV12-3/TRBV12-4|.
CASTSGLNTEAFF
TGTGCCAGCACCTCCGGCCTGAACACTGAAGCTTTCTTT
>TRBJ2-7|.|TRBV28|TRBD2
CASSALTSLYEQYF
TGTGCCAGCAGTGCTCTGACTAGCTTGTACGAGCAGTACTTC
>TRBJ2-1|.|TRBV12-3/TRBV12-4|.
CASNIYNEQFF
TGTGCCAGCAATATTTACAATGAGCAGTTCTTC
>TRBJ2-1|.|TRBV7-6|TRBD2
CASSPGGSNNEQFF
TGTGCCAGCAGCCCCGGGGGGTCCAACAATGAGCAGTTCTTC
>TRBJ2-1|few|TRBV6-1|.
CASSENPGWDEQFF
TGTGCCAGCAGTGAGAATCCGGGTTGGGATGAGCAGTTCTTC
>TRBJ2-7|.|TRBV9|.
CASSRDRNEYEQYF
TGTGCCAGCAGCCGAGACAGGAACGAGTACGAGCAGTACTTC
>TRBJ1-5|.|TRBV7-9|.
CASTDSWDQPQHF
TGTGCCAGCACAGACAGTTGGGATCAGCCCCAGCATTTT
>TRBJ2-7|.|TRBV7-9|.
CASSPLTGPSYEQYF
TGTGCCAGCAGCCCGCTCACAGGCCCCTCCTACGAGCAGTACTTC
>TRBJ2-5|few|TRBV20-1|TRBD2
CSARPLAGGNQETQYF
TGCAGTGCTAGACCCTTAGCGGGGGGGAACCAAGAGACCCAGTACTTC
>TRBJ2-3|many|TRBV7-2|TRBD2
CASSYPGGSADTQYF
TGTGCCAGCAGTTATCCGGGGGGTTCGGCAGATACGCAGTATTTT
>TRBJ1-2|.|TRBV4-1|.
CASSGSGRYTF
TGCGCCAGCAGCGGCTCCGGAAGGTACACCTTC
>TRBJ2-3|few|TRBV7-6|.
CASSPTSGQDTQYF
TGTGCCAGCAGTCCTACCTCCGGGCAGGATACGCAGTATTTT
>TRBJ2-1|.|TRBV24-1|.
CVTSDFGAAGYEPLF
TGTGTCACCAGTGATTTCGGAGCTGCGGGGTATGAGCCGTTATTC
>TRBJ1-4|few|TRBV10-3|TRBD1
CAISEGQEDEKLFF
TGTGCCATCAGTGAGGGACAGGAGGATGAAAAACTGTTTTTT
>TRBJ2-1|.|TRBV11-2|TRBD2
CASSFRTSAYNEQFF
TGTGCCAGCAGCTTCCGGACTAGCGCATACAATGAGCAGTTCTTC
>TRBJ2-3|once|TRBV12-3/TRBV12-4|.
CASSLMAGPDSVNPTSTDTQYF
TGTGCCAGCAGTTTAATGGCAGGTCCGGACAGCGTTAACCCGACTAGCACAGATACGCAGTATTTT
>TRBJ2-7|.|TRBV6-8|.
CASSYSGPVYEQYF
TGTGCCAGCAGTTACTCGGGACCAGTCTACGAGCAGTACTTC
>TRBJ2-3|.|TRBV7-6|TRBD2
CASSLATSGGDTQYF
TGTGCCAGCAGCTTAGCGACTAGCGGTGGGGATACGCAGTATTTT
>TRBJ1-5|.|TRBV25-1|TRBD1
CANLPGTGGWAQHF
TGTGCCAACCTGCCTGGGACAGGGGGGTGGGCCCAGCATTTT
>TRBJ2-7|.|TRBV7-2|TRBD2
CASSQSGATYEQYF
TGTGCCAGCAGCCAAAGCGGGGCGACCTACGAGCAGTACTTC
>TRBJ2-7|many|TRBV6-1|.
CASLLRGDSYEQYF
TGTGCCAGCCTTCTCAGGGGCGACTCCTACGAGCAGTACTTC
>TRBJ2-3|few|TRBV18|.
CASSPPDGLRTDTQYF
TGTGCCAGCTCACCACCCGACGGGTTACGCACAGATACGCAGTATTTT
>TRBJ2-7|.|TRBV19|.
CASSSLISYEQYF
TGTGCCAGCTCCTCGCTCATCTCCTACGAGCAGTACTTC
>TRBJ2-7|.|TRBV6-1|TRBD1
CASSRTGQSHEQYF
TGTGCCAGCAGTAGGACAGGGCAATCCCACGAGCAGTACTTC
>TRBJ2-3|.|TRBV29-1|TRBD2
CSVGWSGASTDTQYF
TGCAGCGTTGGGTGGAGCGGGGCAAGCACAGATACGCAGTATTTT
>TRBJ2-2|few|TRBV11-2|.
CASSLEAGATGELFF
TGTGCCAGCAGCTTAGAGGCGGGGGCCACCGGGGAGCTGTTTTTT
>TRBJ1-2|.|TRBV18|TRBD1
CASSPGQGNGYTF
TGTGCCAGCTCACCGGGACAGGGTAATGGCTACACCTTC
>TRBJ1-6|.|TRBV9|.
CASSVVGSDNSPLHF
TGTGCCAGCAGCGTAGTGGGTTCGGATAATTCACCCCTCCACTTT
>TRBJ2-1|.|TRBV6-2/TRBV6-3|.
CASSYGQGEFF
TGTGCCAGCAGTTACGGGCAGGGTGAGTTCTTC
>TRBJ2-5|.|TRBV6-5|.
CASSPSGSQETQYF
TGTGCCAGCAGTCCAAGTGGATCACAAGAGACCCAGTACTTC
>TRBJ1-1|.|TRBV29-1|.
CSVEGRANTEAFF
TGCAGCGTTGAAGGTAGGGCGAACACTGAAGCTTTCTTT
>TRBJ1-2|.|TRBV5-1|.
CASRAGTGVNYGYTF
TGCGCCAGCAGAGCCGGGACCGGGGTTAACTATGGCTACACCTTC
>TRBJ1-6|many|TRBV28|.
CASLPGHITGLHF
TGTGCCAGCCTACCGGGACACATAACTGGGCTCCACTTT
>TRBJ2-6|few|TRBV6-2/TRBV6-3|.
CASRTLRDGANVLTF
TGTGCCAGCAGAACCCTCCGGGATGGGGCCAACGTCCTGACTTTC
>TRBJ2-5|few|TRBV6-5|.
CASSYGLGARETQYF
TGTGCCAGCAGTTATGGGTTGGGGGCTCGGGAGACCCAGTACTTC
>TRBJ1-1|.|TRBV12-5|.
CASGLGQTEAFF
TGTGCTAGTGGCTTGGGCCAGACTGAAGCTTTCTTT
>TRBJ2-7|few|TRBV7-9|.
CASSLGAGTHPYEQYF
TGTGCCAGCAGCTTAGGGGCCGGGACTCACCCCTACGAGCAGTACTTC